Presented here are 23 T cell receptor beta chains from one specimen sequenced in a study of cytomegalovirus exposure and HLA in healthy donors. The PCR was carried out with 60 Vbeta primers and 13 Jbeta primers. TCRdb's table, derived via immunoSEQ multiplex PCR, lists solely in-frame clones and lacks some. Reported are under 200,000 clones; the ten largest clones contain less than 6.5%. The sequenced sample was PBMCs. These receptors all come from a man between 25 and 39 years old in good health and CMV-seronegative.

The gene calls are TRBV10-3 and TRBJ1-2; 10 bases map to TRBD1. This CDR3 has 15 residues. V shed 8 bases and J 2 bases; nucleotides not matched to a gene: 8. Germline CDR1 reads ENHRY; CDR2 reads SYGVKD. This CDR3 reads CAIFAPGQGNYGYTF. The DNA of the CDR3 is TGTGCCATCTTCGCTCCGGGACAGGGGAACTATGGCTACACCTTC.

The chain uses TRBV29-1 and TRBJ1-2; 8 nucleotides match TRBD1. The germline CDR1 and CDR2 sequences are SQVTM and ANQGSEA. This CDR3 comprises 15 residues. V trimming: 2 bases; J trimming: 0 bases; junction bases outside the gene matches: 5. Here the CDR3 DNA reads TGCAGCGTTGAACGACAGGGGACCTCTAACTATGGCTACACCTTC. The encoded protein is CSVERQGTSNYGYTF.

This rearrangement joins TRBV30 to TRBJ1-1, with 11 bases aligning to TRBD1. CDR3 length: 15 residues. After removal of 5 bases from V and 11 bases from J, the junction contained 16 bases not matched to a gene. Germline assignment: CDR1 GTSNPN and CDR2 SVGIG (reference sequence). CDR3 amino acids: CAWVDRTGGLLGAFF. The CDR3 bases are TGTGCCTGGGTCGACCGGACAGGGGGCCTGTTGGGGGCTTTCTTT.

CDR3 amino acids: CASSIDRAYEQYF. The CDR3 nucleotides are TGTGCCAGTAGTATTGACAGGGCTTACGAGCAGTACTTC. The chain couples TRBV19 to TRBJ2-5; 7 bases match TRBD1. The J call is doubtful: the DNA matches TRBJ2-7 better. CDR1 and CDR2 (germline): LNHDA, SQIVND (reference sequence). CDR3 size: 13 residues.

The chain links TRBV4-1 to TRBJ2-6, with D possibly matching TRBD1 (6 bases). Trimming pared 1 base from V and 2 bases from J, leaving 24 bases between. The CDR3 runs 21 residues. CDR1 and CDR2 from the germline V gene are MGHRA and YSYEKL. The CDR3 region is CASSQAFQGRIWWAGANVLTF. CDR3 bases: TGCGCCAGCAGCCAAGCCTTCCAGGGGCGTATTTGGTGGGCTGGGGCCAACGTCCTGACTTTC.

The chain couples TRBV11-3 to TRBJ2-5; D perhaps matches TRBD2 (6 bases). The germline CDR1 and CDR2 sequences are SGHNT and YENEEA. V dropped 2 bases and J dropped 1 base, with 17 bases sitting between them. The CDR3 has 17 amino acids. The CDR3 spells CASSLTRGLNPQETQYF. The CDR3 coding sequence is TGTGCCAGCAGCTTAACCCGAGGACTAAATCCCCAAGAGACCCAGTACTTC.

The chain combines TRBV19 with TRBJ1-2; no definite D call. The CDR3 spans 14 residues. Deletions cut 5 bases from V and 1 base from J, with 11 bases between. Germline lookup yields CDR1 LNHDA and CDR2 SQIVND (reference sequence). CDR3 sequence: CASSPTPFNYGYTF. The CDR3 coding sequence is TGTGCCAGTAGTCCGACTCCATTTAACTATGGCTACACCTTC. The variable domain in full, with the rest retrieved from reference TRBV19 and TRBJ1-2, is DGGITQSPKYLFRKEGQNVTLSCEQNLNHDAMYWYRQDPGQGLRLIYYSQIVNDFQKGDIAEGYSVSREKKESFPLTVTSAQKNPTAFYLCASSPTPFNYGYTFGSGTRLTVV.

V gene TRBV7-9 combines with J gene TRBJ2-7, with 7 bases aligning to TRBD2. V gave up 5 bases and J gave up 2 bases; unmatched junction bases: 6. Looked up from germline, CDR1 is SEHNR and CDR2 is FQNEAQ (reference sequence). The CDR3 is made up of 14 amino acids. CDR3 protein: CASSPPAGAYEQYF. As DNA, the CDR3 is TGTGCCAGCAGCCCGCCGGCGGGGGCCTACGAGCAGTACTTC.

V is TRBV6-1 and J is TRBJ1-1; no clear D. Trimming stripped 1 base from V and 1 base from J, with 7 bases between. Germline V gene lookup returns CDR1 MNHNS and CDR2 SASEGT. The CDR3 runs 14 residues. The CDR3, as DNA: TGTGCCAGCAGTGAAGGCACAGAGAACACTGAAGCTTTCTTT. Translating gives CASSEGTENTEAFF.

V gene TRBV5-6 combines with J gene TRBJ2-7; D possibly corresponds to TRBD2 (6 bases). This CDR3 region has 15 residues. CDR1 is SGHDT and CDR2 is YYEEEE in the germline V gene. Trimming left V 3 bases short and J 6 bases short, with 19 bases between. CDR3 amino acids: CASSSRGTFEGEQYF. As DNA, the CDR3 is TGTGCCAGCAGCTCCCGGGGGACCTTTGAGGGCGAGCAGTACTTC.

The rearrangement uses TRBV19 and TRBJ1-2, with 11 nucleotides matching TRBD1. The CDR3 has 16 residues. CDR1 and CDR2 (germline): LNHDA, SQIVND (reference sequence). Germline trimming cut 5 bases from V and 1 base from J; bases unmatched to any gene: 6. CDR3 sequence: CASSLRTGGDNYGYTF. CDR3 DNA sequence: TGTGCCAGTAGTCTACGGACAGGGGGCGATAACTATGGCTACACCTTC.

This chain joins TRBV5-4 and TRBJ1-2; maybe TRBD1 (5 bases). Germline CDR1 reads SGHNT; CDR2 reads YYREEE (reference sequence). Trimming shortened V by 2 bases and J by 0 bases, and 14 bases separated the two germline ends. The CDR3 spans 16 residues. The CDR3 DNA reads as TGTGCCAGCAGCTTTAGCGGGGGGAGGACTAACTATGGCTACACCTTC. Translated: CASSFSGGRTNYGYTF.

The CDR3 sequence: CASSLGVGRSTDTQYF. The DNA for the CDR3 is TGCGCCAGCAGCTTGGGTGTCGGGAGAAGCACAGATACGCAGTATTTT. The chain links TRBV5-1 to TRBJ2-3; D might be TRBD2 (6 bases). Germline CDR1 reads SGHRS; CDR2 reads YFSETQ. V lost 0 bases, J lost 0 bases, and 11 bases lay in between. The CDR3 spans 16 residues. The variable domain in full, completed from reference TRBV5-1 and TRBJ2-3, reads KAGVTQTPRYLIKTRGQQVTLSCSPISGHRSVSWYQQTPGQGLQFLFEYFSETQRNKGNFPGRFSGRQFSNSRSEMNVSTLELGDSALYLCASSLGVGRSTDTQYFGPGTRLTVL.

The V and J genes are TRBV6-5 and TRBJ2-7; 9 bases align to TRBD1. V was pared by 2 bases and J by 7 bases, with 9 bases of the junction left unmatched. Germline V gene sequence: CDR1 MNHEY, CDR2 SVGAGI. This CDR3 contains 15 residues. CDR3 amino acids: CASSYRTGGSFEQYF. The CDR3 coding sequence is TGTGCCAGCAGTTACCGTACAGGGGGCTCTTTTGAGCAGTACTTC.

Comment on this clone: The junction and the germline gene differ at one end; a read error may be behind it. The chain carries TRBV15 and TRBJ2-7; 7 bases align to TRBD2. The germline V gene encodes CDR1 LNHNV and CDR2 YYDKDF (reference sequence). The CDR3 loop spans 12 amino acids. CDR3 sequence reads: CATSARAGPPGF. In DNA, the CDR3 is TGTGCCACCAGCGCCCGAGCGGGACCCCCGGGCTTC.

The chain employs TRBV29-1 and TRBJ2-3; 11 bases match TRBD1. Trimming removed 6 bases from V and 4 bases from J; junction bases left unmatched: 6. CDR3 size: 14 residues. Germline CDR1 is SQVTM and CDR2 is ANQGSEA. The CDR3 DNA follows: TGCAGCGTCCGTCCGGGACAGGGGGCAGATACGCAGTATTTT. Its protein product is CSVRPGQGADTQYF.

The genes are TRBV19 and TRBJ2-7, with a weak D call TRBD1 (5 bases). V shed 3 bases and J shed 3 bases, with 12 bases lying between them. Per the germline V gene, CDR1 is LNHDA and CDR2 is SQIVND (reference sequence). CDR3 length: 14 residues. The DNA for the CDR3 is TGTGCCAGTAGTATGGCAAGGGGCGGCTACGAGCAGTACTTC. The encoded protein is CASSMARGGYEQYF.

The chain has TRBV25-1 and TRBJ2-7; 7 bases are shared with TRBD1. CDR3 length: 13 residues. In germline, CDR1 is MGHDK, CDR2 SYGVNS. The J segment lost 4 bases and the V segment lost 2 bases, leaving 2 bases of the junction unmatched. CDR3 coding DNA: TGTGCCAGCAGTGAAGGGGGACAGTACGAGCAGTACTTC. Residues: CASSEGGQYEQYF.

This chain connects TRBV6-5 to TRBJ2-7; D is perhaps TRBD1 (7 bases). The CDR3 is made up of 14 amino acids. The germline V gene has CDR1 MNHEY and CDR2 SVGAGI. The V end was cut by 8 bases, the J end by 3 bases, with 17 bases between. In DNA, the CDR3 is TGTGCCAGCGCGTACGCCAGGGGGGTCTACGAGCAGTACTTC. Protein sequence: CASAYARGVYEQYF.

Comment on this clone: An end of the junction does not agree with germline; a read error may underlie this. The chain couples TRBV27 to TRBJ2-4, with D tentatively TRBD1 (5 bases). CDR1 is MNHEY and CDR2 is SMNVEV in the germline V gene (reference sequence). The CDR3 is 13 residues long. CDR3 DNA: TGTGCCAGCAGTTTATCGAGCAGGGAATCTGAGCACTTC. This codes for CASSLSSRESEHF.

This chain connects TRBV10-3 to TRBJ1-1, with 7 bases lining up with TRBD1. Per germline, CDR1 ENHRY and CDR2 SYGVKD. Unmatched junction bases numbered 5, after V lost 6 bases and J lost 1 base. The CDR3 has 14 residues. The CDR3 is CAIRKDRSNTEAFF. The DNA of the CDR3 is TGTGCCATCAGAAAGGACAGGTCGAACACTGAAGCTTTCTTT.

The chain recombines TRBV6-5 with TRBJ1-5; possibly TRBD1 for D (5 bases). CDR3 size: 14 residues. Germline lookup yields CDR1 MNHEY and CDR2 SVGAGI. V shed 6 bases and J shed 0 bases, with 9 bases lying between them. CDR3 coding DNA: TGTGCCAGCAGCGTGACAGATAGCAATCAGCCCCAGCATTTT. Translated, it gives CASSVTDSNQPQHF.

CDR3 residues: CASSYDTGGYTGELFF. CDR3 sequence (DNA): TGTGCCAGCAGTTACGATACAGGGGGGTACACCGGGGAGCTGTTTTTT. The genes are TRBV6-5 and TRBJ2-2; 8 nucleotides align to TRBD1. The CDR3 has 16 residues. The germline V gene has CDR1 MNHEY and CDR2 SVGAGI. V lost 2 bases, J lost 3 bases, and 5 bases stayed unmatched.